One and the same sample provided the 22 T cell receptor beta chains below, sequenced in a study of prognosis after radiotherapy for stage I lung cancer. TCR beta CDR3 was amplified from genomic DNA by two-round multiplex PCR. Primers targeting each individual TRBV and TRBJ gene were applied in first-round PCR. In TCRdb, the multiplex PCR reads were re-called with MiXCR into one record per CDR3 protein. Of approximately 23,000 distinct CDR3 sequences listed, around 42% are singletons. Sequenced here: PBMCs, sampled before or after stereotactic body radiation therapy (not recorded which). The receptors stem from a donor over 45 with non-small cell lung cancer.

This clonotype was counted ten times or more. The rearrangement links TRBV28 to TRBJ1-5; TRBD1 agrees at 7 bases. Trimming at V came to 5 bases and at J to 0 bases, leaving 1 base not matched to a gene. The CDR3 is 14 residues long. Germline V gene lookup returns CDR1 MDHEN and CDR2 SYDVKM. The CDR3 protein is CASSQGDSNQPQHF. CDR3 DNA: TGTGCCAGCAGTCAGGGGGATAGCAATCAGCCCCAGCATTTT. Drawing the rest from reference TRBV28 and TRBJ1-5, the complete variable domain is DVKVTQSSRYLVKRTGEKVFLECVQDMDHENMFWYRQDPGLGLRLIYFSYDVKMKEKGDIPEGYSVSREKKERFSLILESASTNQTSMYLCASSQGDSNQPQHFGDGTRLSIL.

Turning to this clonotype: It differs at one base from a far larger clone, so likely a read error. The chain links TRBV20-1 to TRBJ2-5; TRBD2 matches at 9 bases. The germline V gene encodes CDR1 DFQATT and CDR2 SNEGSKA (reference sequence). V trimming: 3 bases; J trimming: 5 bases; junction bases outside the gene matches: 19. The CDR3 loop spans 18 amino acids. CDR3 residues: CSARRSGTSWRRKETQYF. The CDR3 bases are TGCAGTGCTAGGCGGTCCGGGACTAGCTGGAGGAGAAAGGAGACCCAGTACTTC.

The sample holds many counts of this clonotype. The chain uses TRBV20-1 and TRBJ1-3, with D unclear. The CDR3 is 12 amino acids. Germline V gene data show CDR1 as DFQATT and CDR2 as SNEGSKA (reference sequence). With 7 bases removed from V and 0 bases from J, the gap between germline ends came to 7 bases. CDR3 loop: CSGSSSGNTIYF. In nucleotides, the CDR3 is TGCAGTGGGAGTAGCTCTGGAAACACCATATATTTT.

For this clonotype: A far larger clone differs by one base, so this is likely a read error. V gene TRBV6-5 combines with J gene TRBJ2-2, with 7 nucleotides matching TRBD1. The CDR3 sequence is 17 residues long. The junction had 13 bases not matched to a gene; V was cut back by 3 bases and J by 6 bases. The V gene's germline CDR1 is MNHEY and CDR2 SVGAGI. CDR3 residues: CASSYHLNRGEAGELFF. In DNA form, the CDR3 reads TGTGCCAGCAGTTATCACTTAAACAGGGGAGAGGCCGGGGAGCTGTTTTTT.

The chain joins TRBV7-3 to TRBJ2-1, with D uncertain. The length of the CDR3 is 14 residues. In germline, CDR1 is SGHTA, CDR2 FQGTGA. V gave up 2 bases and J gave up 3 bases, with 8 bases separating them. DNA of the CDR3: TGTGCCAGCAGCTTATACAGCGACTACAATGAGCAGTTCTTC. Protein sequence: CASSLYSDYNEQFF.

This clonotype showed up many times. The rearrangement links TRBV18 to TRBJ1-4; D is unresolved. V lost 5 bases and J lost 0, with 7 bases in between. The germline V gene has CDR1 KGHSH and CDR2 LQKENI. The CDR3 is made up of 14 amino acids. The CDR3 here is CASSSVATNEKLFF. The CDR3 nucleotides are TGTGCCAGCTCAAGTGTTGCAACTAATGAAAAACTGTTTTTT. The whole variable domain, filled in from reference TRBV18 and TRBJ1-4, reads NAGVMQNPRHLVRRRGQEARLRCSPMKGHSHVYWYRQLPEEGLKFMVYLQKENIIDESGMPKERFSAEFPKEGPSILRIQQVVRGDSAAYFCASSSVATNEKLFFGSGTQLSVL.

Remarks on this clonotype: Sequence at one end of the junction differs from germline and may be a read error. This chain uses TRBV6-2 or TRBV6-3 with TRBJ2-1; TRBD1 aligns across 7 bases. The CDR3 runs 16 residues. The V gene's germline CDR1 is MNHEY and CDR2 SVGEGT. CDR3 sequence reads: CASSLTGAASHNGQFF. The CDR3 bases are TGTGCCAGCAGTTTAACAGGGGCTGCCTCCCACAATGGGCAGTTCTTC.

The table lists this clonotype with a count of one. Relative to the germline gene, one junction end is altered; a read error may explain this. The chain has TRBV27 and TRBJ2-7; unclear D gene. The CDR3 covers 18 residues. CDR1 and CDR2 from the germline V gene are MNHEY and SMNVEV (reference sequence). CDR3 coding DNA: TGTGCCAGCAGTCCTCTCCCTATCGGAGCTCCTTCGACCTACGAGCATTACTTC. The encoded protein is CASSPLPIGAPSTYEHYF.

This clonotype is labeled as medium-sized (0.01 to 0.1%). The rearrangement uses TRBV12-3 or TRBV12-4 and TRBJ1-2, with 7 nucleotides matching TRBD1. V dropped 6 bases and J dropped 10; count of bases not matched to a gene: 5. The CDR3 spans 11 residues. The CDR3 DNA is TGTGCCAGCAGCACCGGGACAGCCTACACCTTC. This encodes CASSTGTAYTF.

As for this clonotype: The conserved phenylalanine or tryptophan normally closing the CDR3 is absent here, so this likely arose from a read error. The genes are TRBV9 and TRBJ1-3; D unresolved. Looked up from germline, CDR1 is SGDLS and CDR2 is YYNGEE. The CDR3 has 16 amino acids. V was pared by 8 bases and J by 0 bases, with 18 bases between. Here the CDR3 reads CARSPNSGFSGNTIYL. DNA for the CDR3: TGTGCCAGAAGCCCCAACTCCGGTTTCTCTGGAAACACCATATATCTT.

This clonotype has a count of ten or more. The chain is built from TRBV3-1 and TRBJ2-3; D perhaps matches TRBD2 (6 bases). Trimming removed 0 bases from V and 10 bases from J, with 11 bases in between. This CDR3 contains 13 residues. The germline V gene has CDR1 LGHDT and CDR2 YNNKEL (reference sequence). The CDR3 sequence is CASSQDRSSAQYF. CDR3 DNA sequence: TGTGCCAGCAGCCAAGATAGGTCTAGCGCGCAGTATTTT.

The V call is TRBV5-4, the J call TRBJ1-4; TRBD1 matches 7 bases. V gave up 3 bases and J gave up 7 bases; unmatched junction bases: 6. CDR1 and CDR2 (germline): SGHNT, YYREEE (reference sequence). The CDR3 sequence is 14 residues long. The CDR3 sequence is CASSYEGQIEKLFF. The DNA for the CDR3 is TGTGCCAGCAGCTACGAGGGACAGATTGAAAAACTGTTTTTT.

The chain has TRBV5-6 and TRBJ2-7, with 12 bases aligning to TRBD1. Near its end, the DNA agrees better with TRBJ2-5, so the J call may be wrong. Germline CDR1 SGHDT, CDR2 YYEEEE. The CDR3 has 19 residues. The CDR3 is CASRSGQGALRGVIETQYF. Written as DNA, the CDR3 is TGTGCCAGCAGATCGGGACAGGGGGCGCTTCGGGGAGTAATTGAGACCCAGTACTTC.

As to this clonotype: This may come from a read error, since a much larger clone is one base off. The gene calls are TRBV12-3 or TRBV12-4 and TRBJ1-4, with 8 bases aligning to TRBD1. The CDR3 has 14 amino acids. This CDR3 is CSSSSGQELEKLFF. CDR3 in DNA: TGTTCCAGTAGTTCGGGACAGGAGCTTGAAAAACTGTTTTTT.

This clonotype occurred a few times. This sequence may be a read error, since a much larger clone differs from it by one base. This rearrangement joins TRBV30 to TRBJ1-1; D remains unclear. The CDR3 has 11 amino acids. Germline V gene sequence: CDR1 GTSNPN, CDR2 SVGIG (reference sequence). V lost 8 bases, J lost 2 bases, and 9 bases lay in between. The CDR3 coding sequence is TGTGCCCAAGGATCTAACACTGAAGCTTTCTTT. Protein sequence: CAQGSNTEAFF. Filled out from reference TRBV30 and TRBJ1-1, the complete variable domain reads SQTIHQWPATLVQPVGSPLSLECTVEGTSNPNLYWYRQAAGRGLQLLFYSVGIGQISSEVPQNLSASRPQDRQFILSSKKLLLSDSGFYLCAQGSNTEAFFGQGTRLTVV.

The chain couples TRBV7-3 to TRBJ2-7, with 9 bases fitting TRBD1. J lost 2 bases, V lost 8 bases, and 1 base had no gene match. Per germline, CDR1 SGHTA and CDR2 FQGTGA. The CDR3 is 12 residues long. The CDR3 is CASGQGPYEQYF. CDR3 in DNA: TGTGCCAGCGGACAGGGGCCCTACGAGCAGTACTTC.

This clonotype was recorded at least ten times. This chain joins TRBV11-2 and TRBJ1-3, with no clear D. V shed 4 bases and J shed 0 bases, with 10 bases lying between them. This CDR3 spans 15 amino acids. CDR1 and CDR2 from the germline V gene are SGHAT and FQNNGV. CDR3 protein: CASSSPKRSGNTIYF. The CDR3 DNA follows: TGTGCCAGCAGCTCCCCCAAGCGCTCTGGAAACACCATATATTTT. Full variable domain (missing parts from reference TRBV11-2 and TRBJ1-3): EAGVAQSPRYKIIEKRQSVAFWCNPISGHATLYWYQQILGQGPKLLIQFQNNGVVDDSQLPKDRFSAERLKGVDSTLKIQPAKLEDSAVYLCASSSPKRSGNTIYFGEGSWLTVV.

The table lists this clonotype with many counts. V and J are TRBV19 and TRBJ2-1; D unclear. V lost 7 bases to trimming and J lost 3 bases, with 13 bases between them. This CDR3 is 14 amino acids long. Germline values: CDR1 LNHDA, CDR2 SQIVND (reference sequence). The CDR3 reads CASTLSSDYNEQFF. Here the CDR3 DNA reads TGTGCCAGTACCCTTTCTTCTGACTACAATGAGCAGTTCTTC.

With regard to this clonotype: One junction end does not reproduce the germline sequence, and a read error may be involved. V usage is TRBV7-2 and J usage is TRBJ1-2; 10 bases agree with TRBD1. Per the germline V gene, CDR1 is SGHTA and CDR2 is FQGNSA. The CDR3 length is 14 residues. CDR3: CASSWTGGSSVYTF. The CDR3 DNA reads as TGTGCTAGCAGCTGGACAGGGGGTAGCTCTGTCTACACCTTC. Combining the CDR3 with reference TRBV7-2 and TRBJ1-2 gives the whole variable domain GAGVSQSPSNKVTEKGKDVELRCDPISGHTALYWYRQSLGQGLEFLIYFQGNSAPDKSGLPSDRFSAERTGGSVSTLTIQRTQQEDSAVYLCASSWTGGSSVYTFGSGTRLTVV.

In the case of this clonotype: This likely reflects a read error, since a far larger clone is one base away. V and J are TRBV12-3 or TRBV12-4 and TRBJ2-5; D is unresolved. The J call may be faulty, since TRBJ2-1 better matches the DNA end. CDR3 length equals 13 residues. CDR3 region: CASSTTFYNEQFF. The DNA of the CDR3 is TGTGCCAGCAGTACGACATTTTACAATGAGCAGTTCTTC.

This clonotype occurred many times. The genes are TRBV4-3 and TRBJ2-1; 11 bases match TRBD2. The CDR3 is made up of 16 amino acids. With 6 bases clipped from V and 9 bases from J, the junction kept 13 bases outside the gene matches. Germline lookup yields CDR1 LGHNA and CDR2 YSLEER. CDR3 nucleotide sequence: TGCGCCAGCAGTTCGGTGGGAACTAGCGGGAGCGGTGAGCAGTTCTTC. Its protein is CASSSVGTSGSGEQFF.

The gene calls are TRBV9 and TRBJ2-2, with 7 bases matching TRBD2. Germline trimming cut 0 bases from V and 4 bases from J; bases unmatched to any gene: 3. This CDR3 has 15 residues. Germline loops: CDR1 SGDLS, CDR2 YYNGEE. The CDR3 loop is CASSVESGVTGELFF. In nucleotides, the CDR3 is TGTGCCAGCAGCGTAGAAAGCGGGGTCACCGGGGAGCTGTTTTTT.